The clone carrying this TCR beta chain was counted only a few times. These data come from a study of blood T cell repertoires in COVID-19. Study summary: Sites across the United States, Italy and Spain contributed samples from acute and convalescent COVID-19. Nucleic acid was either cDNA or gDNA, and it came from T cells, B-cell-depleted T cells, or PBMCs.

In the study's own analysis: Amplification of reference gene primers was used by the study to estimate nucleated cell counts. Produced via immunoSEQ multiplex PCR; TCRdb's table is partial and in-frame only. V and J calls and clone size are copied from that table; D and trimming were computed from the DNA. The sample comprises 120,000 to 150,000 clones, about 88% of which are singletons, and roughly 2.5% rests with the top ten. Followed over time, Seattle patients had been enrolled while infection was active. The sample was peripheral blood. This TCR came from a human donor with COVID-19, enrolled during active disease. The donor label of this sample is uncertain.

The CDR3 DNA follows: TGTGCCAGTAGCAACCCGGACAGTAACCAAAACATTCAGTACTTC. This sequence encodes CASSNPDSNQNIQYF. This chain links TRBV19 with TRBJ2-4; perhaps TRBD1 as D (6 bases). Germline assignment: CDR1 LNHDA and CDR2 SQIVND (reference sequence). V lost 6 bases, J lost 5 bases, and 17 bases lay in between. This CDR3 has 15 amino acids.